This TCR beta chain was sequenced for a study of blood T cell repertoires in COVID-19. Study as a whole: Acute-phase and convalescent COVID-19 samples originated in the United States, Italy and Spain. Nucleic acid was either cDNA or gDNA, and it came from T cells, B-cell-depleted T cells, or PBMCs.

Germline CDR1 is LNHDA and CDR2 is SQIVND (reference sequence). This CDR3 has 16 residues. The J segment lost 6 bases and the V segment lost 5 bases, leaving 14 bases of the junction unmatched. Clinical history reported by participants formed the basis on which cohorts were assigned. Generated by immunoSEQ multiplex PCR, the TCRdb table keeps only in-frame clones and is missing some. The sample lists hundreds of thousands of clones; about 89% were seen once. This TCR was recovered from a man aged 40-49 years in a cohort exposed to, infected with or recovered from COVID-19 (not recorded which). Sequencing was done on a sample of PBMCs or T cells enriched from blood (not recorded which). The chain combines TRBV19 with TRBJ1-2, with 8 nucleotides matching TRBD1. CDR3 DNA: TGTGCCAGTAGTTTCTTAACCCGGGACAGGACGCATGGCTACACCTTC. It translates to CASSFLTRDRTHGYTF.